This T cell receptor (beta chain) was identified in a study of post-analysis software for immune sequencing data. Study details: Disease courses included relapsing-remitting, secondary progressive and progressive-relapsing multiple sclerosis. Whole-study findings and limits: Multiple sclerosis patients showed significantly lower normalized Chao1 diversity than controls did. Comparison of patients with controls showed five TRBV segments more frequent in patients, TRBV5-6, TRBV5-1 and TRBV20-1 among them. By F measure, samples from a shared preparation batch strongly co-clustered.

Unique molecular identifiers were built into the TCR beta cDNA libraries. The yield from around 1 to 10 million T cells was 500,000 or so cDNA molecules in total. TCRdb itself ran the PCR reads through MiXCR, one entry per CDR3 protein. The table has approximately 160,000 distinct CDR3 sequences, roughly 31% seen once. Note on this clonotype: Its target is unknown.

The CDR3 has 14 amino acids. Trimming took 4 bases from V and 7 from J, leaving 14 bases between them. Germline V gene data show CDR1 as MNHNS and CDR2 as SASEGT. Source material: blood. V is TRBV6-1 and J is TRBJ1-5, with D tentatively TRBD1 (6 bases). This receptor was obtained from a girl aged 10 to 17 with multiple sclerosis. For the CDR3, the DNA is TGTGCCAGCAGTGCACTTACAGGGACCCAGCCCCAGCATTTT. Protein sequence: CASSALTGTQPQHF.